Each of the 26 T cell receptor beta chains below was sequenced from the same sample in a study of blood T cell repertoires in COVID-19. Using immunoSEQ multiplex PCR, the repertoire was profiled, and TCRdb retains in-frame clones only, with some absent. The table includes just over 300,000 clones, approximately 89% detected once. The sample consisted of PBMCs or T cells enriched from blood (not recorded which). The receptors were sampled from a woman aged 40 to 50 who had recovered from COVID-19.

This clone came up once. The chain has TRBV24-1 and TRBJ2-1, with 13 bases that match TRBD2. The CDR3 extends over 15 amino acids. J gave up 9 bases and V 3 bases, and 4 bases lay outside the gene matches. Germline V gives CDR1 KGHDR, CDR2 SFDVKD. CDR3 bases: TGTGCCACCAGTGATACCCGGACTAGCGGGAGTGAGCAGTTCTTC. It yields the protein CATSDTRTSGSEQFF.

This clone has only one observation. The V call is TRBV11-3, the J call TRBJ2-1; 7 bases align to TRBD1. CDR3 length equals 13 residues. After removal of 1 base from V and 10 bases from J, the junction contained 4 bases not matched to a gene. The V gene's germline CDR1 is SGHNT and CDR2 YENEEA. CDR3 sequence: CASSLAGGGEQFF. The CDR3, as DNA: TGTGCCAGCAGCTTAGCAGGGGGTGGGGAGCAGTTCTTC.

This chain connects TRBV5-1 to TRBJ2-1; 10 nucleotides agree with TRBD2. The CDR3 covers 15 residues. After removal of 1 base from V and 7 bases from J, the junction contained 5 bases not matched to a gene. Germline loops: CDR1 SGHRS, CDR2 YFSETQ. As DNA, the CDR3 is TGCGCCAGCAGCTTGAGTGGACTAGCGGCGAATGAGCAGTTCTTC. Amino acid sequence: CASSLSGLAANEQFF.

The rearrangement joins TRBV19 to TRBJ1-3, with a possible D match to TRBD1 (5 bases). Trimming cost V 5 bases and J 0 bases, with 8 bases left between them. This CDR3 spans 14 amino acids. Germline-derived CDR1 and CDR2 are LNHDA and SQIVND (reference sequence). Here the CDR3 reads CASSPGGSGNTIYF. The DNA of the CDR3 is TGTGCCAGTAGTCCCGGGGGCTCTGGAAACACCATATATTTT.

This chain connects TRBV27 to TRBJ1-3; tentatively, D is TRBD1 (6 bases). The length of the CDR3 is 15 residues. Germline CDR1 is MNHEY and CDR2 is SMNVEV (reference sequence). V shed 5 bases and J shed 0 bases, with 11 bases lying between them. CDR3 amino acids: CASSRDILSGNTIYF. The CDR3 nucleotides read TGTGCCAGCAGTCGGGACATCCTCTCTGGAAACACCATATATTTT.

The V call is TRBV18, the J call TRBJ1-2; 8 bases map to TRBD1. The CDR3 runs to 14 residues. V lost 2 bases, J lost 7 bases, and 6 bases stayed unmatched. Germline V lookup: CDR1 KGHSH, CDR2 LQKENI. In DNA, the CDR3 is TGTGCCAGCTCACCAGCGGACAGGGACTCTGGCTACACCTTC. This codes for CASSPADRDSGYTF.

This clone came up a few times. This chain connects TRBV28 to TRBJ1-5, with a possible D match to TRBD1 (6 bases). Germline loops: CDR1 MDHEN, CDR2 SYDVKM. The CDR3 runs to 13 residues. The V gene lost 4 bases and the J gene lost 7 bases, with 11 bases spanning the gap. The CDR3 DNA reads TGTGCCAGCAGTTCACAGGGTTGGCAGCCCCAGCATTTT. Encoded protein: CASSSQGWQPQHF. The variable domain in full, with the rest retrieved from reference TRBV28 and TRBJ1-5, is DVKVTQSSRYLVKRTGEKVFLECVQDMDHENMFWYRQDPGLGLRLIYFSYDVKMKEKGDIPEGYSVSREKKERFSLILESASTNQTSMYLCASSSQGWQPQHFGDGTRLSIL.

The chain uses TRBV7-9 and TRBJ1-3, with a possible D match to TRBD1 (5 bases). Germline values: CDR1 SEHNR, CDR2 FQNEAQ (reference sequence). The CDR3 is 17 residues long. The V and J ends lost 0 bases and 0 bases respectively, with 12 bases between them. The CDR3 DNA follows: TGTGCCAGCAGCTTAGCGCACCAGGGTCGCTCTGGAAACACCATATATTTT. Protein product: CASSLAHQGRSGNTIYF.

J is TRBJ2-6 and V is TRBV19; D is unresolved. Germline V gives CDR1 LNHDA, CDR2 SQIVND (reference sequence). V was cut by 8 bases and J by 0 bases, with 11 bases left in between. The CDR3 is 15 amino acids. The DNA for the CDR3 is TGTGCCAGTCAAAGGAGTTCCTCTGGGGCCAACGTCCTGACTTTC. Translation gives CASQRSSSGANVLTF.

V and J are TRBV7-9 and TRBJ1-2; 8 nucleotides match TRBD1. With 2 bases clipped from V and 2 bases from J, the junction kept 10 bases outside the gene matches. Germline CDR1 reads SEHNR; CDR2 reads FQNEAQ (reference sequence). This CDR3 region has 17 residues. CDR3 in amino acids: CASSLLGQGWSNYGYTF. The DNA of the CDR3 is TGTGCCAGCAGCTTATTAGGACAGGGCTGGTCGAACTATGGCTACACCTTC.

The chain's CDR3 is CASTLQGANYGYTF. The CDR3 DNA reads TGTGCCAGTACCCTACAGGGGGCGAACTATGGCTACACCTTC. The rearrangement joins TRBV19 to TRBJ1-2; 9 bases match TRBD1. CDR1 and CDR2 (germline): LNHDA, SQIVND (reference sequence). The V and J ends lost 7 bases and 2 bases, in that order; junction bases with no gene match: 5. The CDR3 is made up of 14 amino acids. The whole variable domain, remainder taken from reference TRBV19 and TRBJ1-2, is DGGITQSPKYLFRKEGQNVTLSCEQNLNHDAMYWYRQDPGQGLRLIYYSQIVNDFQKGDIAEGYSVSREKKESFPLTVTSAQKNPTAFYLCASTLQGANYGYTFGSGTRLTVV.

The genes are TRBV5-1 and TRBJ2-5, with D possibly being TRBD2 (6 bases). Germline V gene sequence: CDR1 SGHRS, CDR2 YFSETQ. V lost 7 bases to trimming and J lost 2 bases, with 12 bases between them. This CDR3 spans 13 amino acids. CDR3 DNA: TGCGCCAGCGCCCGGGGGTATCAAGAGACCCAGTACTTC. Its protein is CASARGYQETQYF. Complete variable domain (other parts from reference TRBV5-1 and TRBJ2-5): KAGVTQTPRYLIKTRGQQVTLSCSPISGHRSVSWYQQTPGQGLQFLFEYFSETQRNKGNFPGRFSGRQFSNSRSEMNVSTLELGDSALYLCASARGYQETQYFGPGTRLLVL.

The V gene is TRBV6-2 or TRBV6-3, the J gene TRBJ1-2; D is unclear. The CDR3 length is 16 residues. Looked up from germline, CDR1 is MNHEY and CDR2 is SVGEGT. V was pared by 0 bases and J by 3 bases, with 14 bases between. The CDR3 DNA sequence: TGTGCCAGCAGTTACTCGAGGCCAAGGAGGCACTATGGCTACACCTTC. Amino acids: CASSYSRPRRHYGYTF.

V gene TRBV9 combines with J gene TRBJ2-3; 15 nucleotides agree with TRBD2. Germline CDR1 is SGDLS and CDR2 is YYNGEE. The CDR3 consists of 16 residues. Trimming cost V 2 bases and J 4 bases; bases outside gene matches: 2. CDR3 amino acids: CASSVGLAGGPDTQYF. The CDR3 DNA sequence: TGTGCCAGCAGCGTGGGACTAGCGGGGGGACCAGATACGCAGTATTTT. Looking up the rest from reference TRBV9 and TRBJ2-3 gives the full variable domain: DSGVTQTPKHLITATGQRVTLRCSPRSGDLSVYWYQQSLDQGLQFLIQYYNGEERAKGNILERFSAQQFPDLHSELNLSSLELGDSALYFCASSVGLAGGPDTQYFGPGTRLTVL.

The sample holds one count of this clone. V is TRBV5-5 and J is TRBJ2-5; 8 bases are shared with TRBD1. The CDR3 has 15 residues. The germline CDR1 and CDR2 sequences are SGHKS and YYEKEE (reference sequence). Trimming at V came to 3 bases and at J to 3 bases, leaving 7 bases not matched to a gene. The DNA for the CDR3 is TGTGCCAGCAGCTCCCCGACAGGGGAGAAAGAGACCCAGTACTTC. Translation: CASSSPTGEKETQYF.

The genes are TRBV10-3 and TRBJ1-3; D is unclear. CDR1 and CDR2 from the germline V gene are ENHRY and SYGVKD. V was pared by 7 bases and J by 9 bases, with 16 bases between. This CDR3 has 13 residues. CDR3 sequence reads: CAITLELGSTIYF. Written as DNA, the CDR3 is TGTGCCATCACCCTTGAGCTGGGGAGCACCATATATTTT.

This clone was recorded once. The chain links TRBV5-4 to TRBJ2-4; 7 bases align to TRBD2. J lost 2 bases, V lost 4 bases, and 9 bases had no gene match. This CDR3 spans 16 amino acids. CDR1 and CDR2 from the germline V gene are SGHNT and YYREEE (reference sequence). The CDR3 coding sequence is TGTGCCAGCAGCACCAGACAAAGCGGGACCAAAAACATTCAGTACTTC. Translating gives CASSTRQSGTKNIQYF. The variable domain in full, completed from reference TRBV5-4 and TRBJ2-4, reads ETGVTQSPTHLIKTRGQQVTLRCSSQSGHNTVSWYQQALGQGPQFIFQYYREEENGRGNFPPRFSGLQFPNYSSELNVNALELDDSALYLCASSTRQSGTKNIQYFGAGTRLSVL.

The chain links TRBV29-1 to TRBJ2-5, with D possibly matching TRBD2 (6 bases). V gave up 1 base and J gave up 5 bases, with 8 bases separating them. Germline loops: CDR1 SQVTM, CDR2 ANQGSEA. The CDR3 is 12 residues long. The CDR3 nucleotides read TGCAGCGTTGAAGTTGGGGGGGAGACCCAGTACTTC. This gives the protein CSVEVGGETQYF.

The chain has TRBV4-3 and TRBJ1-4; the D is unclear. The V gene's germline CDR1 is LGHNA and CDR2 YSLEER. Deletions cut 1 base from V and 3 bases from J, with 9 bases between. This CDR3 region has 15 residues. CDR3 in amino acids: CASSQVSGANEKLFF. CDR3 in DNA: TGCGCCAGCAGCCAAGTAAGCGGGGCTAATGAAAAACTGTTTTTT.

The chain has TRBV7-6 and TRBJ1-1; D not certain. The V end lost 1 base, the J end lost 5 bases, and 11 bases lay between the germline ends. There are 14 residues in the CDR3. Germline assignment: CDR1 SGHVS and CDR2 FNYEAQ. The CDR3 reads CASSLDGKGTEAFF. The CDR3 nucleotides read TGTGCCAGCAGCTTAGACGGGAAGGGTACTGAAGCTTTCTTT.

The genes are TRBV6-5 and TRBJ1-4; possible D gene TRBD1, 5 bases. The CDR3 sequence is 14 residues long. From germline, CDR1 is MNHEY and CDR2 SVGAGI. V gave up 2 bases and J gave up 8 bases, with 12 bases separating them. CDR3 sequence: CASSYSQGGEKLFF. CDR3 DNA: TGTGCCAGCAGTTACAGCCAGGGAGGAGAAAAACTGTTTTTT.

This CDR3 reads CASSGLAVLTDTQYF. Here the CDR3 DNA reads TGTGCCAGCAGCGGCCTAGCGGTCCTCACAGATACGCAGTATTTT. The V gene is TRBV9, the J gene TRBJ2-3, with TRBD2 matching 7 bases. The CDR3 has 15 residues. The V segment lost 3 bases and the J segment 2 bases; nucleotides outside the gene matches: 6. Per germline, CDR1 SGDLS and CDR2 YYNGEE.

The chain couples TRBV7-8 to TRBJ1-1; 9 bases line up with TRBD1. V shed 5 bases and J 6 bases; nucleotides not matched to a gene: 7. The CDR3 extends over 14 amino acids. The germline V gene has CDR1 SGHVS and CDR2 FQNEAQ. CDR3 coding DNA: TGTGCCAGCAGCCGATCGGGACAGGGAGCTGAAGCTTTCTTT. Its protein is CASSRSGQGAEAFF.

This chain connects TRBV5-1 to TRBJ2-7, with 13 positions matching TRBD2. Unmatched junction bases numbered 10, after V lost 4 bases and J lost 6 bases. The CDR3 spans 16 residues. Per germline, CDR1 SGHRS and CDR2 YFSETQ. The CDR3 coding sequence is TGCGCCAGCAGCGCAGCACTAGCGGGAGGGCGAGGCGAGCAGTACTTC. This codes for CASSAALAGGRGEQYF.

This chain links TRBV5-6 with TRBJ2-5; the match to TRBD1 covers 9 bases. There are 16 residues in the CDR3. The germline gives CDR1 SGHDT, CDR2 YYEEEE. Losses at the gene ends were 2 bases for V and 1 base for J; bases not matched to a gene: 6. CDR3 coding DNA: TGTGCCAGCAGCTTCACCGGGACAGGGTCCCAAGAGACCCAGTACTTC. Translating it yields CASSFTGTGSQETQYF.

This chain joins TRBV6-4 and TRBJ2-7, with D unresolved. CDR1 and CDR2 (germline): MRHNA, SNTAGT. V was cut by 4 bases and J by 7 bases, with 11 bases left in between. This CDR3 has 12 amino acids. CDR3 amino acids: CASSGRPGEQYF. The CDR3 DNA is TGTGCCAGCAGTGGGCGTCCCGGGGAGCAGTACTTC.